Shown below are 32 T cell receptor beta chains from a single sample sequenced in a study of cytomegalovirus exposure and HLA in healthy donors. It was with 60 Vbeta and 13 Jbeta primers that the PCR ran. The data were produced by immunoSEQ multiplex PCR, yet TCRdb's version contains in-frame clones alone and is incomplete. Its table lists some 120,000 clones. Sample: PBMCs. Receptor source: a man younger than 45 in good health and CMV-seronegative.

The rearrangement links TRBV7-6 to TRBJ2-7; 10 nucleotides agree with TRBD1. CDR1 is SGHVS and CDR2 is FNYEAQ in the germline V gene. J gave up 5 bases and V 4 bases, and 8 bases lay outside the gene matches. The CDR3 covers 15 residues. CDR3 protein: CASSYSGQGDNEQYF. In DNA form, the CDR3 reads TGTGCCAGCAGCTACTCCGGACAGGGGGACAACGAGCAGTACTTC.

V and J are TRBV18 and TRBJ2-5, with a possible D match to TRBD2 (6 bases). V was shortened by 1 base and J by 4 bases, with 16 bases between the two germline ends. Germline V lookup: CDR1 KGHSH, CDR2 LQKENI. The CDR3 loop spans 16 amino acids. CDR3 DNA: TGTGCCAGCTCACCACGCAGGAGGGGTGAAGTAGAGACCCAGTACTTC. Translation gives CASSPRRRGEVETQYF.

V is TRBV9 and J is TRBJ2-1; 10 nucleotides align to TRBD2. Germline CDR1 reads SGDLS; CDR2 reads YYNGEE. This CDR3 comprises 16 residues. The trim removed 5 bases at V and 0 bases at J, leaving 5 bases unmatched. CDR3 in amino acids: CASSRSGGVSYNEQFF. The CDR3 DNA reads TGTGCCAGCAGTCGGAGCGGGGGGGTCTCCTACAATGAGCAGTTCTTC.

This rearrangement joins TRBV7-2 to TRBJ2-1; 8 nucleotides agree with TRBD1. Germline V gene lookup returns CDR1 SGHTA and CDR2 FQGNSA. The CDR3 length is 14 residues. The ends lost 5 bases at V and 10 bases at J; junction bases unmatched: 10. CDR3 nucleotides: TGTGCCAGCAGCCCTATTTCGGACAGGGCGGAGCAGTTCTTC. Its translation: CASSPISDRAEQFF.

Concerning this clone: Its ends do not fully match the called genes, so a read error is possible. The rearrangement uses TRBV7-9 and TRBJ2-2; 9 bases line up with TRBD1. The CDR3 sequence is 15 residues long. Germline-derived CDR1 and CDR2 are SEHNR and FQNEAQ (reference sequence). This CDR3 is CASTLQGASTGELFF. In nucleotides, the CDR3 is TGTGCCAGCACCTTACAGGGGGCGAGCACCGGGGAGCTGTTTTTT.

J is TRBJ2-7 and V is TRBV27; TRBD1 matches at 9 bases. The CDR3 has 15 amino acids. The V segment lost 7 bases and the J segment 4 bases; nucleotides outside the gene matches: 11. The germline CDR1 and CDR2 sequences are MNHEY and SMNVEV (reference sequence). CDR3 DNA: TGTGCCAGCAATTTTCGGACAGGGGACTTTTACGAGCAGTACTTC. It codes for CASNFRTGDFYEQYF.

The chain recombines TRBV19 with TRBJ2-2, with 8 bases aligning to TRBD2. Per germline, CDR1 LNHDA and CDR2 SQIVND (reference sequence). CDR3 length equals 16 residues. J was trimmed by 0 bases and V by 4 bases; bases with no gene match: 4. The CDR3, as DNA: TGTGCCAGTAGTAAGGCGGGGGGCTCGAACACCGGGGAGCTGTTTTTT. Amino acids: CASSKAGGSNTGELFF.

This chain links TRBV29-1 with TRBJ2-1; TRBD2 agrees at 14 bases. This CDR3 contains 16 residues. V gave up 7 bases and J gave up 8 bases; unmatched junction bases: 13. The germline V gene encodes CDR1 SQVTM and CDR2 ANQGSEA. Here the CDR3 DNA reads TGCAGCGCCCAGGGGACTAGCGGGAGAGATTACGATGAGCAGTTCTTC. Translating gives CSAQGTSGRDYDEQFF.

The genes are TRBV5-1 and TRBJ1-1, with D hard to call. Germline lookup yields CDR1 SGHRS and CDR2 YFSETQ. The CDR3 has 14 amino acids. Deletions cut 0 bases from V and 1 base from J, with 7 bases between. The CDR3 sequence: CASSLGAENTEAFF. In DNA, the CDR3 is TGCGCCAGCAGCTTGGGGGCAGAGAACACTGAAGCTTTCTTT.

The J gene is TRBJ2-7, the V gene TRBV14; TRBD1 matches 8 bases. The length of the CDR3 is 16 residues. V gave up 0 bases and J gave up 7 bases; unmatched junction bases: 11. The germline CDR1 and CDR2 sequences are SGHDN and FVKESK. CDR3: CASSQDQNRGSWEQYF. The CDR3 nucleotides are TGTGCCAGCAGCCAAGATCAGAACAGGGGGTCATGGGAGCAGTACTTC. Drawing the rest from reference TRBV14 and TRBJ2-7, the complete variable domain is EAGVTQFPSHSVIEKGQTVTLRCDPISGHDNLYWYRRVMGKEIKFLLHFVKESKQDESGMPNNRFLAERTGGTYSTLKVQPAELEDSGVYFCASSQDQNRGSWEQYFGPGTRLTVT.

The chain combines TRBV30 with TRBJ1-4; 10 nucleotides line up with TRBD1. The CDR3 has 14 residues. Germline CDR1 GTSNPN, CDR2 SVGIG (reference sequence). The junction had 4 bases not matched to a gene; V was cut back by 2 bases and J by 7 bases. The CDR3 region is CAWSLDRGLEKLFF. The CDR3, as DNA: TGTGCCTGGAGTCTCGACAGGGGGCTTGAAAAACTGTTTTTT.

The rearrangement uses TRBV10-3 and TRBJ2-2; TRBD2 agrees at 7 bases. The V and J ends lost 6 bases and 0 bases, in that order; junction bases with no gene match: 1. From germline, CDR1 is ENHRY and CDR2 SYGVKD. There are 14 residues in the CDR3. CDR3 coding DNA: TGTGCCATCAGGGGAGGGGCGAACACCGGGGAGCTGTTTTTT. Protein product: CAIRGGANTGELFF.

The chain links TRBV29-1 to TRBJ2-1, with 12 bases matching TRBD2. This CDR3 is 16 amino acids long. The V gene's germline CDR1 is SQVTM and CDR2 ANQGSEA. After removal of 3 bases from V and 3 bases from J, the junction contained 6 bases not matched to a gene. The CDR3 bases are TGCAGCGTTGATAGACTAGCGGGAGTTAGCTACAATGAGCAGTTCTTC. It specifies CSVDRLAGVSYNEQFF.

The CDR3 is CASRGEGGRLANTQYF. CDR3 in DNA: TGTGCCAGCAGAGGAGAGGGGGGGCGACTAGCAAATACGCAGTATTTT. The chain carries TRBV2 and TRBJ2-3; a possible D gene is TRBD2 (7 bases). This CDR3 has 16 residues. Germline CDR1 and CDR2: SNHLY and FYNNEI. Trimming left V 6 bases short and J 7 bases short, with 23 bases between.

V gene TRBV27 combines with J gene TRBJ2-1; a weak D match, TRBD2 (5 bases). The length of the CDR3 is 15 residues. The germline CDR1 and CDR2 sequences are MNHEY and SMNVEV (reference sequence). Trimming stripped 4 bases from V and 3 bases from J, with 13 bases between. The CDR3 DNA is TGTGCCAGCAGTTACCGGGGTGGGAGCTACAATGAGCAGTTCTTC. It yields the protein CASSYRGGSYNEQFF.

The rearrangement uses TRBV25-1 and TRBJ2-2, with D possibly being TRBD1 (6 bases). Trimming took 5 bases from V and 0 from J, leaving 13 bases between them. This CDR3 is built from 16 residues. CDR1 and CDR2 (germline): MGHDK, SYGVNS. CDR3 in DNA: TGTGCCAGCAGTCCTCAGGGACAAACGAACACCGGGGAGCTGTTTTTT. It yields the protein CASSPQGQTNTGELFF.

J is TRBJ1-1 and V is TRBV9; no reliable D call. There are 14 residues in the CDR3. V lost 2 bases to trimming and J lost 4 bases, with 12 bases between them. CDR1 is SGDLS, CDR2 YYNGEE, per germline. The CDR3 bases are TGTGCCAGCAGCGTTGCCCCAGAGGGCACTGAAGCTTTCTTT. It codes for CASSVAPEGTEAFF.

A remark on this clone: This specimen includes other DNA sequences encoding the same CDR3. This rearrangement joins TRBV7-6 to TRBJ2-3; unclear D gene. This CDR3 spans 12 amino acids. CDR1 is SGHVS, CDR2 FNYEAQ, per germline. V was shortened by 4 bases and J by 3 bases, with 5 bases between the two germline ends. The CDR3 DNA reads TGTGCCAGCAGCTCACAAACAGATACGCAGTATTTT. Translating it yields CASSSQTDTQYF.

Here the CDR3 reads CASSVGSGSEDEQFF. CDR3 coding DNA: TGTGCCAGCAGTGTAGGTAGCGGGAGCGAAGATGAGCAGTTCTTC. The J gene is TRBJ2-1, the V gene TRBV6-4; 9 nucleotides match TRBD2. The germline V gene encodes CDR1 MRHNA and CDR2 SNTAGT. The junction had 9 bases not matched to a gene; V was cut back by 4 bases and J by 8 bases. The CDR3 sequence is 15 residues long.

The chain links TRBV7-9 to TRBJ1-3, with TRBD1 as a possible D gene (6 bases). Germline CDR1 and CDR2: SEHNR and FQNEAQ (reference sequence). This CDR3 spans 14 amino acids. V was clipped by 8 bases and J by 0 bases, with 11 bases between them. The CDR3 spells CASDRSNSGNTIYF. The CDR3 bases are TGTGCCAGCGACAGGAGCAACTCTGGAAACACCATATATTTT.

The chain carries TRBV28 and TRBJ1-3, with D unclear. CDR3 size: 14 residues. Germline CDR1 MDHEN, CDR2 SYDVKM. Trimming cost V 3 bases and J 2 bases, with 8 bases left between them. The CDR3 loop is CASSFPGAGNTIYF. The DNA of the CDR3 is TGTGCCAGCAGTTTTCCCGGGGCTGGAAACACCATATATTTT.

Comments on this clone: Distinct nucleotide sequences in the sample also encode this CDR3. The rearrangement joins TRBV4-1 to TRBJ1-3; D remains unclear. V shed 1 base and J shed 1 base, with 8 bases lying between them. Germline values: CDR1 MGHRA, CDR2 YSYEKL. There are 15 residues in the CDR3. The CDR3 DNA sequence: TGCGCCAGCAGCCAAGTTGGAGGATCTGGAAACACCATATATTTT. The encoded protein is CASSQVGGSGNTIYF.

The rearrangement uses TRBV28 and TRBJ2-7; 8 bases match TRBD1. The CDR3 totals 18 residues. CDR1 MDHEN and CDR2 SYDVKM come from the germline V gene. V shed 0 bases and J 3 bases; nucleotides not matched to a gene: 13. The CDR3 loop is CASSLWPGGQATHYEQYF. In nucleotides, the CDR3 is TGTGCCAGCAGTTTATGGCCCGGGGGACAGGCTACTCACTACGAGCAGTACTTC.

The CDR3 region is CSVEDRAREAGYTF. CDR3 sequence (DNA): TGCAGCGTTGAAGATCGGGCCAGGGAGGCTGGCTACACCTTC. This rearrangement joins TRBV29-1 to TRBJ1-2; D might be TRBD1 (5 bases). Trimming shortened V by 0 bases and J by 7 bases, and 15 bases separated the two germline ends. Looked up from germline, CDR1 is SQVTM and CDR2 is ANQGSEA. CDR3 length: 14 amino acids.

The V call is TRBV5-1, the J call TRBJ2-7; tentative D call: TRBD1 (6 bases). Trimming removed 2 bases from V and 1 base from J, with 7 bases in between. Germline CDR1 SGHRS, CDR2 YFSETQ. The CDR3 runs to 13 residues. CDR3 coding DNA: TGCGCCAGCAGCTTCGACAGGTCCTACGAGCAGTACTTC. Protein: CASSFDRSYEQYF.

The chain's CDR3 is CAWSVPGIKTDTQYF. The CDR3, as DNA: TGTGCCTGGAGTGTACCAGGGATTAAGACAGATACGCAGTATTTT. This sequence joins TRBV30 and TRBJ2-3; tentatively, D is TRBD1 (5 bases). Trimming shortened V by 0 bases and J by 3 bases, and 13 bases separated the two germline ends. The CDR3 runs to 15 residues. The germline CDR1 and CDR2 sequences are GTSNPN and SVGIG (reference sequence).

V usage is TRBV5-4 and J usage is TRBJ1-1; TRBD1 agrees at 7 bases. After removal of 2 bases from V and 7 bases from J, the junction contained 8 bases not matched to a gene. Germline values: CDR1 SGHNT, CDR2 YYREEE (reference sequence). The CDR3 is made up of 14 amino acids. CDR3 in DNA: TGTGCCAGCAGCTTAGGCGAAGGGGGCATTGAAGCTTTCTTT. Translating it yields CASSLGEGGIEAFF.

The rearrangement uses TRBV6-6 and TRBJ2-7; D might be TRBD2 (6 bases). The CDR3 has 11 amino acids. Germline V lookup: CDR1 MNHNY, CDR2 SVGAGI (reference sequence). The ends were cut back, 6 bases at V and 5 bases at J, with 8 bases in the middle. The CDR3 DNA reads as TGTGCCAGCAGCCGGAGGGACGAGCAGTACTTC. It translates to CASSRRDEQYF.

In DNA, the CDR3 is TGTGCCAGCAGCTTCAAACCCTTGGAGGGGGCCAACTATGGCTACACCTTC. Protein: CASSFKPLEGANYGYTF. The V and J genes are TRBV7-9 and TRBJ1-2; the match to TRBD1 covers 7 bases. The V and J ends lost 3 bases and 2 bases, in that order; junction bases with no gene match: 12. Germline V lookup: CDR1 SEHNR, CDR2 FQNEAQ (reference sequence). The CDR3 totals 17 residues.

The chain is built from TRBV29-1 and TRBJ2-1; a weak D match, TRBD1 (7 bases). Trimming took off 3 bases at V and 8 bases at J, with 17 bases between the two ends. The CDR3 runs 14 residues. CDR1 is SQVTM and CDR2 is ANQGSEA in the germline V gene. The CDR3 protein is CSVDHRGGADEQFF. In DNA form, the CDR3 reads TGCAGCGTTGATCACAGGGGAGGTGCGGATGAGCAGTTCTTC.

The J gene is TRBJ1-5, the V gene TRBV2; 8 positions agree with TRBD1. CDR3 size: 15 residues. J gave up 7 bases and V 6 bases, and 11 bases lay outside the gene matches. In germline, CDR1 is SNHLY, CDR2 FYNNEI. Here the CDR3 reads CASRPTGGEGQPQHF. In DNA, the CDR3 is TGTGCCAGCAGGCCCACAGGGGGGGAAGGGCAGCCCCAGCATTTT. The complete variable domain, with remaining parts taken from reference TRBV2 and TRBJ1-5, reads EPEVTQTPSHQVTQMGQEVILRCVPISNHLYFYWYRQILGQKVEFLVSFYNNEISEKSEIFDDQFSVERPDGSNFTLKIRSTKLEDSAMYFCASRPTGGEGQPQHFGDGTRLSIL.

J is TRBJ1-2 and V is TRBV5-4; D possibly corresponds to TRBD1 (5 bases). This CDR3 has 15 amino acids. Germline V gene data show CDR1 as SGHNT and CDR2 as YYREEE (reference sequence). V was cut by 2 bases and J by 4 bases, with 15 bases left in between. CDR3 DNA: TGTGCCAGCAGCTTCTCTGGGGCAGGCAGCTATGGCTACACCTTC. Its protein product is CASSFSGAGSYGYTF.